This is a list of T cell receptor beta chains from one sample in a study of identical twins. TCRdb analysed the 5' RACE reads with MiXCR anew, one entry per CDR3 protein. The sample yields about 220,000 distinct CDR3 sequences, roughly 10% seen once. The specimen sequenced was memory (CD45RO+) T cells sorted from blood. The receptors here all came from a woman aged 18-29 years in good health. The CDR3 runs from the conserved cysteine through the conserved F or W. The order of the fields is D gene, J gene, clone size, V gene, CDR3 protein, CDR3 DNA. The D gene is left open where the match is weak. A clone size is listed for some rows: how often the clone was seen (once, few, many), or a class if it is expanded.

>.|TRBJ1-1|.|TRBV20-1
CSARAGFDTEAFF
TGCAGTGCTAGAGCCGGGTTCGACACTGAAGCTTTCTTT
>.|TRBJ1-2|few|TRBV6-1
CASGRDTISYGYTF
TGTGCCAGCGGCCGGGACACGATATCGTATGGCTACACCTTC
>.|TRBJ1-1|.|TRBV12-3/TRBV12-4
CASSAQRVNTEAFF
TGTGCCAGCAGTGCACAGAGAGTGAACACTGAAGCTTTCTTT
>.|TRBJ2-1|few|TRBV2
CASSRLGASSYNEQFF
TGTGCCAGCTCCCGCCTGGGCGCCAGCTCCTACAATGAGCAGTTCTTC
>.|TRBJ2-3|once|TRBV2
CASRGEAQNTQYF
TGTGCCAGCAGGGGGGAGGCCCAGAATACGCAGTATTTT
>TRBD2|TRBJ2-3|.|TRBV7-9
CASSLTSGRADTQYF
TGTGCCAGCAGCTTGACTAGCGGGAGGGCAGATACGCAGTATTTT
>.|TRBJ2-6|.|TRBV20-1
CSASGGLSGANVLTF
TGCAGTGCTAGCGGGGGCCTCTCTGGGGCCAACGTCCTGACTTTC
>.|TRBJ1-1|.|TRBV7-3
CASSLTPSEGNTEAFF
TGTGCCAGCAGCTTAACGCCGTCGGAGGGGAACACTGAAGCTTTCTTT
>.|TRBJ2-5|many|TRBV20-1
CSTVGQPEGETQYF
TGCAGTACCGTGGGACAGCCGGAGGGGGAGACCCAGTACTTC
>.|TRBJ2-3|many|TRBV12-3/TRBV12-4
CASSPTGLTDTQYF
TGTGCCAGCAGTCCTACCGGGCTCACAGATACGCAGTATTTT
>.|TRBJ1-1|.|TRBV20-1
CSAREVGHPGAFF
TGCAGTGCTAGAGAGGTGGGCCACCCAGGGGCTTTCTTT
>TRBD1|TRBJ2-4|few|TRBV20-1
CSARRDGTGQNIQYF
TGCAGTGCTAGACGAGACGGGACAGGGCAAAACATTCAGTACTTC
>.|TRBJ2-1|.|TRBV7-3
CASSLNQYNEQFF
TGTGCCAGCAGCTTAAACCAGTACAATGAGCAGTTCTTC
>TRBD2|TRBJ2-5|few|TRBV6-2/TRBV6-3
CASRPLSSGIQETQYF
TGTGCCAGCAGACCCTTATCTAGCGGGATCCAAGAGACCCAGTACTTC
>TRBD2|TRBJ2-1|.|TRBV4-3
CASSQDPGGNEQFF
TGCGCCAGCAGCCAAGATCCGGGAGGCAATGAGCAGTTCTTC
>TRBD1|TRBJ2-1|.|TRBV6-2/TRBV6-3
CASSYSTHQTGGSYNEQFF
TGTGCCAGCAGTTATTCGACCCATCAAACAGGGGGCTCCTACAATGAGCAGTTCTTC
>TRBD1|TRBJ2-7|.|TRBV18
CASSPRETGGYEQYF
TGTGCCAGCTCACCAAGGGAGACAGGGGGCTACGAGCAGTACTTC
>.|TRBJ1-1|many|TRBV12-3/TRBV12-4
CASIEQNTEAFF
TGTGCCAGCATCGAACAGAACACTGAAGCTTTCTTT